This is a list of T cell receptor beta chains from one sample in a study of metastatic and nonmetastatic thyroid tumors. With MiXCR, TCRdb called clones anew from the PCR reads. The data hold tens of thousands of clones, with roughly 15% observed a single time. Sequenced input: blood. The source is a male donor with papillary thyroid cancer or a benign thyroid nodule (not recorded which). Some clones in this sample may be carry-over from other donors' samples. The CDR3 runs from the conserved cysteine through the conserved F or W. D genes are given only for firm matches. Only some rows state a clone size, as once, few, many or a class for expanded clones.

>many|TRBJ2-1|TRBD2|TRBV6-5
CASSYTHTSGIIGEQFF
TGTGCCAGCAGTTATACTCATACTAGCGGGATAATCGGTGAGCAGTTCTTC
>many|TRBJ2-1|TRBD2|TRBV7-9
CASSSTSGRINEQFF
TGTGCCAGCAGCTCGACTAGCGGGAGAATTAATGAGCAGTTCTTC
>-|TRBJ2-1|-|TRBV20-1
CSARVGNEFNEQFF
TGCAGTGCTAGAGTAGGGAACGAGTTCAATGAGCAGTTCTTC
>many|TRBJ1-3|-|TRBV9
CASSVTPGSGNTIYF
TGTGCCAGCAGCGTAACACCGGGTTCTGGAAACACCATATATTTT
>many|TRBJ2-5|-|TRBV6-1
CASSPRRGARETQYF
TGTGCCAGCAGTCCCCGGCGCGGGGCCAGGGAGACCCAGTACTTC
>many|TRBJ1-1|TRBD1|TRBV28
CASSSTETGVTEAFF
TGTGCCAGCAGTTCTACAGAGACAGGGGTGACTGAAGCTTTCTTT
>-|TRBJ1-1|TRBD1|TRBV30
CAWRRTGAPEAFF
TGTGCCTGGAGAAGAACAGGGGCCCCTGAAGCTTTCTTT
>-|TRBJ2-3|-|TRBV12-3/TRBV12-4
CARRRGDTQYF
TGTGCCAGGCGCCGGGGGGATACGCAGTATTTT
>few|TRBJ2-1|TRBD2|TRBV6-2/TRBV6-3
CASTMVLAGMGEQFF
TGTGCCAGCACCATGGTACTAGCGGGGATGGGTGAGCAGTTCTTC
>many|TRBJ1-6|TRBD1|TRBV30
CAWSIRGLPNSPLHF
TGTGCCTGGAGCATCAGGGGGCTACCTAATTCACCCCTCCACTTT
>many|TRBJ1-5|-|TRBV6-4
CASSEGSNQPQHF
TGTGCCAGCAGTGAGGGGAGCAATCAGCCCCAGCATTTT
>many|TRBJ2-7|-|TRBV4-1
CASSQEGGLVYEQYF
TGCGCCAGCAGCCAAGAGGGGGGTTTAGTCTACGAGCAGTACTTC
>many|TRBJ2-7|-|TRBV5-6
CASSFIGGSYEQYF
TGTGCCAGCAGCTTCATCGGGGGCAGCTACGAGCAGTACTTC
>many|TRBJ1-6|TRBD1|TRBV20-1
CSAVRQGGVSAPLHF
TGCAGTGCTGTAAGACAGGGGGGTGTCTCGGCACCCCTCCACTTT
>many|TRBJ1-1|-|TRBV19
CASSIDGDTEAFF
TGTGCCAGTAGTATAGATGGGGACACTGAAGCTTTCTTT
>many|TRBJ2-1|-|TRBV15
CATSRGLIEQFF
TGTGCCACCAGCAGAGGTTTAATTGAGCAGTTCTTC
>few|TRBJ1-6|TRBD1|TRBV6-5
CASSYSAGGLYWRPPIHF
TGTGCCAGCAGTTACTCGGCAGGGGGCCTATACTGGCGACCACCCATCCACTTT
>few|TRBJ2-2|-|TRBV5-4
CASSEGGRANTGELFF
TGTGCCAGCAGCGAGGGGGGCCGCGCGAACACCGGGGAGCTGTTTTTT
>many|TRBJ2-7|-|TRBV25-1
CASSESRLNEQYF
TGTGCCAGCAGTGAATCCCGACTAAACGAGCAGTACTTC
>-|TRBJ2-2|-|TRBV7-9
CASSSRQANTGELFF
TGTGCCAGCAGCTCTCGACAGGCAAACACCGGGGAGCTGTTTTTT
>medium-sized|TRBJ1-1|-|TRBV27
CASSLNTLGTEAFF
TGTGCCAGCAGTTTAAACACCCTGGGGACTGAAGCTTTCTTT
>many|TRBJ1-2|-|TRBV19
CASIDRWDSDGYTF
TGTGCCAGTATCGATCGTTGGGACTCCGACGGCTACACCTTC
>many|TRBJ2-3|-|TRBV6-1
CASRAYGLSTDTQYF
TGTGCCAGCAGGGCATACGGCCTTAGCACAGATACGCAGTATTTT
>-|TRBJ2-5|-|TRBV7-7
CASSTGGTEETQYF
TGTGCTAGCAGCACCGGGGGCACCGAGGAGACCCAGTACTTC
>many|TRBJ2-3|TRBD2|TRBV11-3
CASSLGFLAGPRGDTQYF
TGTGCCAGCAGCTTAGGGTTCCTAGCGGGACCCAGGGGGGATACGCAGTATTTT
>few|TRBJ1-2|-|TRBV28
CASKRTGGCGYTF
TGTGCCAGCAAAAGAACGGGGGGCTGTGGCTACACCTTC
>few|TRBJ2-7|TRBD2|TRBV27
CASSASAAGASYEQYF
TGTGCCAGCAGTGCCTCAGCAGCGGGGGCCTCCTACGAGCAGTACTTC
>-|TRBJ2-3|TRBD1|TRBV9
CASSEYGTGGFTDTQYF
TGTGCCAGCAGCGAATACGGGACAGGCGGATTCACAGATACGCAGTATTTT
>many|TRBJ2-2|-|TRBV7-2
CASSLVRAGELFF
TGTGCCAGCAGCTTAGTTCGGGCCGGGGAGCTGTTTTTT
>many|TRBJ2-7|-|TRBV5-1
CASSPVAISSYEQYF
TGCGCCAGCAGCCCGGTAGCGATAAGCTCCTACGAGCAGTACTTC
>many|TRBJ1-1|-|TRBV28
CASSGRGVFTEAFF
TGTGCCAGCAGCGGGAGGGGGGTGTTCACTGAAGCTTTCTTT
>many|TRBJ2-3|TRBD2|TRBV6-4
CASRGLAGPGDTQYF
TGTGCCAGCAGAGGACTAGCGGGGCCCGGAGATACGCAGTATTTT
>many|TRBJ2-1|-|TRBV11-2
CASSFPWGSDNEQFF
TGTGCCAGCAGCTTCCCTTGGGGGTCGGACAATGAGCAGTTCTTC
>many|TRBJ1-3|-|TRBV5-1
CASSLEGRAGNTIYF
TGCGCCAGCAGCTTAGAAGGCCGGGCTGGAAACACCATATATTTT
>few|TRBJ2-7|-|TRBV6-1
CASSDEGRCGASYGQYF
TGTGCCAGCAGTGACGAGGGGCGATGTGGGGCTTCCTACGGGCAGTACTTC
>few|TRBJ2-1|TRBD2|TRBV6-5
CPSSYSYSGRVGSSKFF
TGTCCCAGCAGTTACTCCTATAGCGGGAGGGTTGGTTCTAGCAAGTTCTTC
>many|TRBJ2-1|TRBD2|TRBV19
CASSIGPGTSGREQFF
TGTGCCAGTAGTATAGGGCCCGGGACTAGCGGGAGGGAGCAGTTCTTC
>many|TRBJ2-2|-|TRBV19
CASSILAGTGVPGELFF
TGTGCCAGTAGTATTCTAGCGGGGACAGGGGTGCCCGGGGAGCTGTTTTTT
>many|TRBJ1-2|TRBD1|TRBV20-1
CSASNGTGRRSNYGYTF
TGCAGTGCTAGCAATGGGACAGGGCGGAGATCTAACTATGGCTACACCTTC
>-|TRBJ1-5|-|TRBV30
CACNPCTGHRFMTQHF
TGTGCCTGCAACCCCTGTACCGGCCACCGATTTATGACCCAGCATTTT
>medium-sized|TRBJ1-6|-|TRBV27
CASRVRGNSPLHF
TGTGCCAGCAGAGTCAGGGGTAATTCACCCCTCCACTTT
>many|TRBJ1-2|TRBD1|TRBV29-1
CSVFPGQANYGYTF
TGCAGCGTTTTTCCGGGACAGGCAAACTATGGCTACACCTTC
>-|TRBJ1-3|-|TRBV7-9
CASSPSMIGNTIYF
TGTGCCAGCAGCCCCTCGATGATTGGAAACACCATATATTTT
>many|TRBJ2-3|TRBD2|TRBV7-6
CASSQSSSGSRTQYF
TGTGCCAGCAGCCAATCCTCTAGCGGGAGTCGTACGCAGTATTTT
>many|TRBJ2-3|-|TRBV7-9
CASSLVVFVERSSTDTQYF
TGTGCCAGCAGCTTAGTTGTTTTCGTAGAAAGATCTAGCACAGATACGCAGTATTTT
>many|TRBJ1-1|-|TRBV12-3/TRBV12-4
CASTGQLNTEAFF
TGTGCCAGCACCGGACAGTTGAACACTGAAGCTTTCTTT
>many|TRBJ2-1|-|TRBV20-1
CSARMAGKTLNEQFF
TGCAGTGCTAGGATGGCGGGAAAAACGCTCAATGAGCAGTTCTTC
>-|TRBJ1-1|-|TRBV9
CASSVSPGNTEAFF
TGCGCCAGCAGCGTAAGCCCCGGGAACACTGAAGCCTTCTTT
>many|TRBJ2-3|TRBD2|TRBV5-1
CASRTTSGSTDTQYF
TGCGCCAGCAGGACGACTAGCGGAAGCACAGATACGCAGTATTTT
>-|TRBJ1-2|-|TRBV11-2
CASSPPLGRESYGYTF
TGTGCCAGCAGCCCCCCGCTCGGCAGGGAGAGCTATGGCTACACCTTC
>many|TRBJ2-1|-|TRBV12-3/TRBV12-4
CASSLDTPPGGEQFF
TGTGCCAGCAGTTTAGATACACCACCCGGCGGTGAGCAGTTCTTC
>many|TRBJ1-5|-|TRBV2
CASREGPLDQPQHF
TGTGCCAGCAGGGAAGGACCTTTAGATCAGCCCCAGCATTTT